A selection of T cell receptor beta chains follows, all from one sample in a study of T cell changes during pregnancy in multiple sclerosis. The protocol was immunoSEQ multiplex PCR, while the TCRdb copy is restricted to in-frame clones and leaves out a portion. The repertoire has 50,000 or so clones, over 90% of them found once; the top ten carry around 6.4%. Sequencing was performed on CD8+ T cells from peripheral blood mononuclear cells, taken in the first trimester of pregnancy. The receptor set was obtained from a female donor with multiple sclerosis, enrolled in a pregnancy study. Each CDR3 is given with its conserved first and last residue.

J gene,V gene,CDR3 length,CDR3 protein
TRBJ1-3,TRBV19,13,CASLGTDGNTIYF
TRBJ1-1,TRBV28,13,CASSLYRELEAFF
TRBJ2-1,TRBV15,15,CATSRTGQAYNEQFF
TRBJ2-4,TRBV27,15,CASSLTGQGMDIQYF
TRBJ2-7,TRBV4-1,12,CASGGTGDEQYF
TRBJ2-1,TRBV19,16,CASSILGGSSYNEQFF
TRBJ2-7,TRBV9,17,CASSSREAGGPAYEQYF
TRBJ2-1,TRBV5-1,15,CASSLPGRSYNEQFF
TRBJ2-7,TRBV11-3,15,CASSPGLAPPYEQYF
TRBJ2-1,TRBV5-4,15,CASSLRGQGLNEQFF
TRBJ1-1,TRBV14,13,CASSLGQNTEAFF
TRBJ2-7,TRBV27,14,CASSEAGGFREQYF
TRBJ2-7,TRBV28,16,CASSLWTAGGEYEQYF
TRBJ2-5,TRBV2,18,CASSALGSGRASWETQYF
TRBJ1-2,TRBV5-6,13,CASSYRQDYGYTF
TRBJ1-5,TRBV9,14,CASSLTGSNQPQHF
TRBJ2-1,TRBV7-6,16,CASSLVVAGDYNEQFF
TRBJ2-5,TRBV6-1,14,CASSETEYQETQYF
TRBJ2-7,TRBV27,14,CASSSLALSYEQYF
TRBJ2-7,TRBV21-1,18,CASSKMPPTEDASYEQYF
TRBJ2-2,TRBV15,19,CATSRAWRGRITNTGELFF
TRBJ2-1,TRBV6-4,13,CASSGTGNDEQFF
TRBJ1-2,TRBV11-2,13,CASSKTGNYGYTF
TRBJ2-7,TRBV19,12,CASSMGQYEQYF
TRBJ2-2,TRBV6-5,15,CASSLQHSNTGELFF
TRBJ2-5,TRBV10-3,14,CAIMAGGFQETQYF
TRBJ1-5,TRBV7-9,16,CASSLTETGGAQPQHF
TRBJ2-7,TRBV6-6,15,CASSWGAGSSYEQYF
TRBJ2-2,TRBV6-6,15,CASRGHRGDTGELFF
TRBJ2-1,TRBV7-3,12,CASSGGGNEQFF
TRBJ2-5,TRBV10-3,15,CAISPSGEEEETQYF
TRBJ1-3,TRBV28,18,CASSLRGQFLKSGNTIYF
TRBJ2-1,TRBV5-6,13,CASSLGVASVEFF
TRBJ2-2,TRBV19,13,CASSIFGVGELFF
TRBJ1-3,TRBV27,13,CASGATVKNTIYF
TRBJ2-7,TRBV7-8,13,CASSLGGGYEQYF
TRBJ2-4,TRBV29-1,13,CSVIQGAFDIQYF
TRBJ2-7,TRBV4-1,15,CASSQENDRPYEQYF
TRBJ1-2,TRBV5-8,13,CASSLGGFYGYTF
TRBJ1-1,TRBV2,13,CASIGTSLMEAFF
TRBJ2-1,TRBV4-2,15,CASSQEAGGYNEQFF
TRBJ2-1,TRBV9,12,CASRGGGNEQFF
TRBJ2-7,TRBV5-1,14,CASSSATGSYEQYF